The rows below give T cell receptor beta chains drawn from one sample of a study of blood T cell repertoires in COVID-19. Only in-frame clones appear in the TCRdb table, and some are missing; sequencing was by immunoSEQ multiplex PCR. The repertoire includes some 110,000 clones, approximately 79% of them detected once, and 2.5% to 3% sits in the top ten. Input material: peripheral blood. The receptors here all came from a man in his forties or fifties with acute or convalescent COVID-19. CDR3s include the opening cysteine and the closing phenylalanine or tryptophan. D genes are given only for firm matches. Expanded clones get a size class; other rows say once, few or many, or leave the size out.

J gene: TRBJ1-2
clone size: -
D gene: TRBD1
V gene: TRBV29-1
CDR3 protein: CSVEDPGQAYGYTF
CDR3 DNA: TGCAGCGTTGAAGATCCCGGACAGGCCTATGGCTACACCTTC

J gene: TRBJ2-3
clone size: -
D gene: -
V gene: TRBV11-3
CDR3 protein: CASSTSFEGVGTDTQYF
CDR3 DNA: TGTGCCAGCAGCACCTCCTTTGAGGGTGTGGGCACAGATACGCAGTATTTT

J gene: TRBJ2-7
clone size: -
D gene: -
V gene: TRBV5-1
CDR3 protein: CASSFYGVEQYF
CDR3 DNA: TGCGCCAGCAGCTTTTACGGGGTCGAGCAGTACTTC

J gene: TRBJ2-6
clone size: few
D gene: -
V gene: TRBV28
CDR3 protein: CASSLPSGGISGANVLTF
CDR3 DNA: TGTGCCAGCAGTTTGCCCTCAGGGGGGATCTCTGGGGCCAACGTCCTGACTTTC

J gene: TRBJ1-6
clone size: -
D gene: -
V gene: TRBV6-1
CDR3 protein: CASSEGQNTNSPLHF
CDR3 DNA: TGTGCCAGCAGTGAAGGACAGAATACGAATTCACCCCTCCACTTT

J gene: TRBJ1-2
clone size: -
D gene: -
V gene: TRBV6-5
CDR3 protein: CASSYSGRGIYGYTF
CDR3 DNA: TGTGCCAGCAGTTACTCGGGGAGGGGGATCTATGGCTACACCTTC

J gene: TRBJ1-2
clone size: many
D gene: -
V gene: TRBV19
CDR3 protein: CASRTAVDYGYTF
CDR3 DNA: TGTGCCAGTAGGACAGCAGTCGACTATGGCTACACCTTC

J gene: TRBJ1-2
clone size: few
D gene: TRBD1
V gene: TRBV6-5
CDR3 protein: CASSDRGWNGGYTF
CDR3 DNA: TGTGCCAGCAGCGACAGGGGCTGGAATGGAGGCTACACCTTC

J gene: TRBJ1-4
clone size: -
D gene: -
V gene: TRBV7-2
CDR3 protein: CASSYRTATNEKLFF
CDR3 DNA: TGTGCCAGCAGCTACCGTACTGCAACTAATGAAAAACTGTTTTTT

J gene: TRBJ2-3
clone size: -
D gene: -
V gene: TRBV7-3
CDR3 protein: CASSTQSTDTQYF
CDR3 DNA: TGTGCCAGCAGCACGCAGAGCACAGATACGCAGTATTTT

J gene: TRBJ2-7
clone size: -
D gene: -
V gene: TRBV6-6
CDR3 protein: CASSYNSGAEQYF
CDR3 DNA: TGTGCCAGCAGTTACAATTCGGGTGCCGAGCAGTACTTC